These T cell receptor beta chains were read from a single sample in a study of blood T cell repertoires in COVID-19. Profiled with immunoSEQ multiplex PCR; TCRdb holds only in-frame clones, not every one. The repertoire consists of 250,000 to 300,000 clones, with approximately 90% occurring once and the leading ten covering over 2%. The sample taken for sequencing was PBMCs or T cells enriched from blood (not recorded which). The receptors originated from a woman aged 40 to 55 with acute COVID-19. Both conserved end residues are part of each CDR3. A D gene is named only where the DNA matches it firmly. For some rows the clone size is stated as once, few or many, or as a class when expanded; others skip it.

>TRBV20-1|.|TRBJ2-3|TRBD2
TGCACTGACCCGGGACTAGCGGGGGGCCTTTTT
CTDPGLAGGLF
>TRBV7-6|.|TRBJ2-3|TRBD2
TGTGCCAGCAGCTTTGCGGGGGGGCGTACAGATACGCAGTATTTT
CASSFAGGRTDTQYF
>TRBV5-1|.|TRBJ1-2|.
TGCGCCAGCAGCCCCAACCCTCAGGGTAACTATGGCTACACCTTC
CASSPNPQGNYGYTF
>TRBV15|.|TRBJ1-5|TRBD1
TGTGCCACCAGCAGAGCGTGGGACAGGGGTGGCCAGCCCCAGCATTTT
CATSRAWDRGGQPQHF
>TRBV4-2|.|TRBJ2-5|.
TGTGCCAGCAGCCAGGCGACCAAGTCTTCCAGGCGCTTGAAAGAGACCCAGTACTTC
CASSQATKSSRRLKETQYF
>TRBV9|.|TRBJ1-5|.
TGTGCCAGCAGCCGCTCAGGGGATGGTAGCAATCAGCCCCAGCATTTT
CASSRSGDGSNQPQHF
>TRBV9|.|TRBJ2-3|TRBD2
TGTGCCAGCAGCGTAGGGACTAGCAGCAGCAGCACAGATACGCAGTATTTT
CASSVGTSSSSTDTQYF
>TRBV6-2/TRBV6-3|few|TRBJ1-1|TRBD1
TGTGCCAGCAGCAACCGACCGGGACAGGGCCGGGCTTTCTTT
CASSNRPGQGRAFF
>TRBV28|.|TRBJ1-5|.
TGTGCCAGCAGAACCCAGGGTAGTGGAGATCAGCCCCAGCATTTT
CASRTQGSGDQPQHF
>TRBV5-4|.|TRBJ2-7|TRBD1
TGTGCCAGCAGCTTCGGGACAGGGGAGAAGGAGCAGTACTTC
CASSFGTGEKEQYF
>TRBV18|.|TRBJ1-6|.
TGTGCCAGCTCACTTCTCCCTTCGGCAGGGGTTGGCAGTTCACCCCTCCACTTT
CASSLLPSAGVGSSPLHF
>TRBV4-2|once|TRBJ2-7|.
TGTGCCAGCAGCCAAGCTGGCAGGGCCGACTACGAGCAGTACTTC
CASSQAGRADYEQYF
>TRBV6-5|.|TRBJ2-1|.
TGTGCCAGCAGTTACTCGATCGGCCCCGCGGCCAATGAGCAGTTCTTC
CASSYSIGPAANEQFF
>TRBV7-2|.|TRBJ2-1|TRBD2
TGTGCCAGCAGCTTAGCTAGCGGGGCCGCTATGAGTGAGCAGTTCTTC
CASSLASGAAMSEQFF
>TRBV18|.|TRBJ1-1|.
TGTGCCAGCTCACTCGCAGGGAGGGACACTGAAGCTTTCTTT
CASSLAGRDTEAFF
>TRBV5-6|.|TRBJ2-1|.
TGTGCCAGCAGCTTGGCCGGACTGGTTGAGTTCTTC
CASSLAGLVEFF
>TRBV5-1|.|TRBJ1-5|.
TGCGCCAGCAGCTTGGGCGGAAGCAATCAGCCCCAGCATTTT
CASSLGGSNQPQHF
>TRBV5-1|few|TRBJ2-2|TRBD1
TGCGCCAGCAGCTGGCCGGACAGGGTTAACACCGGGGAGCTGTTTTTT
CASSWPDRVNTGELFF
>TRBV7-9|.|TRBJ1-1|TRBD1
TGTGCCAGCAGGGCAGGGGGGAAGGGCACTGAAGCTTTCTTT
CASRAGGKGTEAFF
>TRBV5-1|.|TRBJ2-1|TRBD2
TGCGCCAGTTCTAGAACTAGCGGGGGGGCCACTGAGCAGTTCTTC
CASSRTSGGATEQFF
>TRBV28|.|TRBJ1-2|.
TGTGCCAGCAGTCCTGGACAGACTTTCCCCTATGGTGGCTACACCTTC
CASSPGQTFPYGGYTF
>TRBV11-3|few|TRBJ2-2|.
TGTGCCAGCAGCCACGGGAATGAGGGGGAGCTGTTTTTT
CASSHGNEGELFF
>TRBV24-1|.|TRBJ2-2|TRBD1
TGTGCCACCAGTGACCGTCGACAGGGTCCCGGGGAGCTGTTTTTT
CATSDRRQGPGELFF
>TRBV6-1|.|TRBJ2-2|TRBD1
TGTGCCAGCAGTGAACAAGGGACAGGGAGGCCCGGGGAGCTGTTTTTT
CASSEQGTGRPGELFF
>TRBV10-2|.|TRBJ1-1|TRBD1
TGCGCCAGCAGTGAAGACAGGGTGCTGGCAGCTTTCTTT
CASSEDRVLAAFF
>TRBV24-1|.|TRBJ2-7|.
TGTGCCAGAAGGGCGCGGGATAGGCTCTACGAGCAGTACTTC
CARRARDRLYEQYF
>TRBV6-5|.|TRBJ2-2|TRBD1
TGTGCCAGCAGTTACTCCTGGACAGGGAACACCGGGGAGCTGTTTTTT
CASSYSWTGNTGELFF
>TRBV10-3|.|TRBJ2-3|TRBD2
TGTGCCATCAGCCCGGGACTAGCGGGGGGCGCAGATACGCAGTATTTT
CAISPGLAGGADTQYF
>TRBV30|.|TRBJ2-6|TRBD1
TGTGCCTGGAGTGTAAAGGGGGCCGTGGGGGCCAACGTCCTGACTTTC
CAWSVKGAVGANVLTF
>TRBV28|.|TRBJ1-1|.
TGTGCCAGCAGTCCGGCCGGTTGGAGCACTGAAGCTTTCTTT
CASSPAGWSTEAFF
>TRBV3-1/TRBV3-2|.|TRBJ2-5|TRBD2
TGTGCCAGCAGTCTTCGGGGGGGTCCAGAGACCCAGTACTTC
CASSLRGGPETQYF
>TRBV7-2|few|TRBJ2-5|.
TGTGCCAGCAGCTTGTCTTTTCGGGAGACCCAGTACTTC
CASSLSFRETQYF
>TRBV19|.|TRBJ1-6|.
TGTGCCAGTAGTATATACACAAATTCACCCCTCCACTTT
CASSIYTNSPLHF
>TRBV7-3|.|TRBJ1-2|TRBD1
TGTGCCAGCAGTCCAGGACAGGGGGAGTTTTATGGCTACACCTTC
CASSPGQGEFYGYTF
>TRBV28|.|TRBJ1-6|TRBD1
TGTGCCAGCAAAGGGACAGGGGATTCACCCCTCCACTTT
CASKGTGDSPLHF
>TRBV19|.|TRBJ1-1|TRBD1
TGTGCCAGTAGACGGGACAGGGACAAGATGAACACTGAAGCTTTCTTT
CASRRDRDKMNTEAFF
>TRBV5-1|.|TRBJ2-3|.
TGCGCCAGCAGCGCGTCTATAGTTCTCGGCACAGATACGCAGTATTTT
CASSASIVLGTDTQYF
>TRBV5-6|.|TRBJ2-5|TRBD1
TGTGCCAGCAGCATGAACAGGGGGCAAATCCAGGAGACCCAGTACTTC
CASSMNRGQIQETQYF
>TRBV6-2/TRBV6-3|.|TRBJ2-1|.
TGTGCCAGCAGTTACGCGGGGTTCTCCTACAATGAGCAGTTCTTC
CASSYAGFSYNEQFF
>TRBV30|.|TRBJ1-6|TRBD1
TGTGCCTGGACCTCGGGGACAGTGTGGAATTCACCCCTCCACTTT
CAWTSGTVWNSPLHF
>TRBV3-1/TRBV3-2|.|TRBJ1-2|.
TGTGCCAGCAGCCGGGAGGGATCTGGCTACACCTTC
CASSREGSGYTF
>TRBV30|.|TRBJ2-1|.
TGTGCCTGGACCAGAGGAGATCGGGGGCAGTTCTTC
CAWTRGDRGQFF
>TRBV7-3|.|TRBJ1-1|TRBD1
TGTGCCAGCAGCGTGACAGGGGTCGGCAACACTGAAGCTTTCTTT
CASSVTGVGNTEAFF
>TRBV6-5|.|TRBJ1-1|.
TGTGCCAGCAAGGTGCGGGACGGTGAAGCTTTCTTT
CASKVRDGEAFF
>TRBV9|.|TRBJ2-1|TRBD2
TGTGCCAGCAGCGCAACTAGCGGGAGGACCAATGAGCAGTTCTTC
CASSATSGRTNEQFF
>TRBV14|once|TRBJ2-6|TRBD1
TGTGCCAGCAGCCCTACCCCGGGACAGGGGATTTCTGGGGCCAACGTCCTGACTTTC
CASSPTPGQGISGANVLTF
>TRBV7-2|.|TRBJ2-5|TRBD2
TGTGCCAGCAGCCTCGGACTAGCGGGAGGGCCGTGGGAGACCCAGTACTTC
CASSLGLAGGPWETQYF
>TRBV3-1/TRBV3-2|.|TRBJ2-1|TRBD2
TGTGCCAGCAGCCAACCTCTAGCGGGGGGGCCCCTGGGCACACACAATGAGCAGTTCTTC
CASSQPLAGGPLGTHNEQFF
>TRBV27|.|TRBJ2-7|.
TGTGCCAGCAGTTCATACAGGACGGGCGAGCAGTACTTC
CASSSYRTGEQYF